The T cell receptor (beta chain) described here comes from a study of cytomegalovirus exposure and HLA in healthy donors. Study observations and caveats: Under in vitro conditions, three CMV-associated chains were confirmed as specific for CMV antigens. Using a false discovery rate of 0.05, a later analysis showed that approximately 16,000 TCR beta sequences were associated with HLA alleles.

About this clone: The antigen is unknown.

The study ran its PCR with 60 Vbeta and 13 Jbeta primers. Produced via immunoSEQ multiplex PCR; TCRdb's table is partial and in-frame only. Altogether more than 110,000 clones are present, about 82% being singletons, with the ten largest covering 2% to 2.5%. V trimming: 0 bases; J trimming: 1 base; junction bases outside the gene matches: 7. The CDR3 is made up of 16 amino acids. The germline V gene has CDR1 SGHNT and CDR2 YYREEE (reference sequence). The specimen sequenced was PBMCs. This chain links TRBV5-4 with TRBJ2-7; 7 bases match TRBD2. The TCR comes from a man aged 30-40 years in good health and CMV-seronegative. CDR3 amino acids: CASSLASSGNSYEQYF. The DNA for the CDR3 is TGTGCCAGCAGCTTGGCCTCTAGCGGAAATTCCTACGAGCAGTACTTC. Filled out from reference TRBV5-4 and TRBJ2-7, the complete variable domain reads ETGVTQSPTHLIKTRGQQVTLRCSSQSGHNTVSWYQQALGQGPQFIFQYYREEENGRGNFPPRFSGLQFPNYSSELNVNALELDDSALYLCASSLASSGNSYEQYFGPGTRLTVT.